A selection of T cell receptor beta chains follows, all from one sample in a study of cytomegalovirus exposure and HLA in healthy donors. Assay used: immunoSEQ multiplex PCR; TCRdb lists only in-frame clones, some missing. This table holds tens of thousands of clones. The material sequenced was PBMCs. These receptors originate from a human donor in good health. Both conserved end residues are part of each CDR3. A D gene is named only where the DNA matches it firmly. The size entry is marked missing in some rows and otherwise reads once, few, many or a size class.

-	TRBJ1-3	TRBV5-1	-	CASTLSTIYF	TGCGCCAGCACTTTGTCGACCATATATTTT
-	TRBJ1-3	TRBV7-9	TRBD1	CASSLLRQGGHTIYF	TGTGCCAGCAGCCTATTAAGACAGGGCGGCCACACCATATATTTT
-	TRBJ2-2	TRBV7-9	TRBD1	CASSSGTGWSGELFF	TGTGCCAGCAGCTCCGGGACAGGGTGGAGCGGGGAGCTGTTTTTT
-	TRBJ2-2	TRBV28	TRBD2	CASSNRERGTGELFF	TGTGCCAGCAGCAACCGCGAGCGGGGGACCGGGGAGCTGTTTTTT
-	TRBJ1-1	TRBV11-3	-	CASSSRTGTEAFF	TGTGCCAGCAGCTCCCGTACGGGCACTGAAGCTTTCTTT
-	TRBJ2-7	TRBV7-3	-	CASRQPGAEQYF	TGTGCCAGCAGACAACCAGGGGCCGAGCAGTACTTC
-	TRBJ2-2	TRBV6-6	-	CASINPGNTGELFF	TGTGCCAGCATCAATCCGGGGAACACCGGGGAGCTGTTTTTT
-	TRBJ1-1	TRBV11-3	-	CASSFGGSREAFF	TGTGCCAGCAGCTTCGGGGGTTCACGGGAAGCTTTCTTT
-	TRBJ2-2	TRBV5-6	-	CASSFRRAGELFF	TGTGCCAGCAGCTTTAGGCGGGCCGGGGAGCTGTTTTTT
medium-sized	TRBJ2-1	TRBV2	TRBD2	CASRQTEAGRLFF	TGTGCCAGCCGCCAGACGGAAGCGGGGCGTCTGTTCTTC
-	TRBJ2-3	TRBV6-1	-	CASRPRGTDTQYF	TGTGCCAGCAGACCCAGGGGCACAGATACGCAGTATTTT
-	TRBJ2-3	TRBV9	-	CASSVEPYSTDTQYF	TGTGCCAGCAGCGTAGAGCCCTATAGCACAGATACGCAGTATTTT
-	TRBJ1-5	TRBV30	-	CAWSPRVRGSNQPQHF	TGTGCCTGGAGTCCCCGAGTGAGGGGGAGCAATCAGCCCCAGCATTTT
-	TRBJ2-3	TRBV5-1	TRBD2	CASSGTSGAADTQYF	TGCGCCAGCAGCGGGACTAGCGGGGCCGCAGATACGCAGTATTTT
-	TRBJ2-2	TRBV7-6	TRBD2	CASSAKRGGVATGELFF	TGTGCCAGCAGCGCTAAAAGGGGAGGGGTAGCGACCGGGGAGCTGTTTTTT
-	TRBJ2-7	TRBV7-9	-	CASSPVAYEQYF	TGTGCCAGCAGCCCGGTTGCCTACGAGCAGTACTTC
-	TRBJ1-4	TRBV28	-	CASSGGKEKLFF	TGTGCCAGCAGTGGGGGGAAGGAAAAACTGTTTTTT
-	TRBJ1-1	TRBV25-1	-	CASSEIGAVNTEAFF	TGTGCCAGCAGTGAAATTGGGGCGGTGAACACTGAAGCTTTCTTT
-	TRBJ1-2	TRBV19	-	CASSTWTDHGYTF	TGTGCCAGTAGTACCTGGACAGATCATGGCTACACCTTC
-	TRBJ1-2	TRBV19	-	CASDAWGVAGYTF	TGTGCCAGTGACGCATGGGGGGTTGCTGGCTACACCTTC
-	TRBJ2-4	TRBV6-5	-	CASSSPGRGAKNIQYF	TGTGCCAGCAGTTCACCGGGTCGAGGGGCCAAAAACATTCAGTACTTC
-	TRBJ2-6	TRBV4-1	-	CASSQDGGGTSGANVLTF	TGCGCCAGCAGCCAAGATGGTGGCGGCACGTCTGGGGCCAACGTCCTGACTTTC
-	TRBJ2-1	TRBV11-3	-	CASSPSPTGRYNEQFF	TGTGCCAGCAGCCCTTCCCCGACAGGTCGCTACAATGAGCAGTTCTTC
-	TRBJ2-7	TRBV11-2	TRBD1	CASRAGTGGYEQYF	TGTGCCAGCAGGGCCGGGACAGGGGGATACGAGCAGTACTTC
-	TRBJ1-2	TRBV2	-	CASNTIQGTDGYTF	TGTGCCAGCAATACGATCCAGGGGACGGATGGCTACACCTTC
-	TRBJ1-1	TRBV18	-	CASSLGQTEAFF	TGTGCCAGCTCTCTTGGACAGACAGAAGCTTTCTTT
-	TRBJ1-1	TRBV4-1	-	CASSQENRYGEAFF	TGCGCCAGCAGCCAAGAGAACAGGTACGGTGAAGCTTTCTTT
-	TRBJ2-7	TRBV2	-	CASSLTLSGLRRSRDCQQYF	TGTGCCAGCAGCTTGACCCTCAGTGGGCTACGGAGGTCCAGGGACTGTCAGCAGTACTTC
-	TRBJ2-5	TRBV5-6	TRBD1	CASTIETGTVGTQYF	TGTGCCAGCACCATAGAGACAGGGACAGTGGGGACCCAGTACTTC
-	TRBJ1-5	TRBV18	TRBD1	CASSPDRGTWQPQHF	TGTGCCAGCTCACCAGACAGGGGAACTTGGCAGCCCCAGCATTTT
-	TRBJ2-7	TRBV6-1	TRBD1	CASRSRTGSSYEQYF	TGTGCCAGCAGATCGAGGACAGGGAGCTCCTACGAGCAGTACTTC
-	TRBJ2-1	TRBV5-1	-	CASSLEFPDNEQFF	TGCGCCAGCAGCTTGGAATTCCCCGACAATGAGCAGTTCTTC
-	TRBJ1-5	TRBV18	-	CASSPPGGAAGLSNQPQHF	TGTGCCAGCTCACCACCTGGTGGGGCAGCAGGTCTTAGCAATCAGCCCCAGCATTTT
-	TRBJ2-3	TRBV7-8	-	CASSLRELSPTDTQYF	TGTGCCAGCAGCTTGCGGGAACTGTCCCCCACAGATACGCAGTATTTT
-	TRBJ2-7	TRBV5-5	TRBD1	CASSLGRDSNYEQYF	TGTGCCAGCAGCTTGGGTCGGGACAGTAACTACGAGCAGTACTTC
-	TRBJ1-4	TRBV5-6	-	CASNPAGRANEKLFF	TGTGCCAGCAATCCGGCGGGGCGAGCTAATGAAAAACTGTTTTTT
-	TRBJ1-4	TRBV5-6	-	CASSLTGEKLFF	TGTGCCAGCAGCTTAACTGGTGAAAAACTGTTTTTT
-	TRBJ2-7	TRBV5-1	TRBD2	CASSSGGTGGYEQYF	TGCGCCAGCAGCTCGGGAGGGACCGGGGGCTACGAGCAGTACTTC
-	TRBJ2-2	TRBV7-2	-	CASSFEQGPGELFF	TGTGCCAGCAGCTTCGAACAGGGTCCCGGGGAGCTGTTTTTT
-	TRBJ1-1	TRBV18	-	CASSPSAGRTEDFF	TGTGCCAGCTCACCATCAGCCGGCAGGACTGAAGATTTCTTT
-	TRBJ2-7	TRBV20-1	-	CSAAGSYEQYF	TGCAGTGCTGCGGGCTCCTACGAGCAGTACTTC
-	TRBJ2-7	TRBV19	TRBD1	CATSGTGVDEQYF	TGTGCCACCTCTGGGACAGGGGTCGACGAGCAGTACTTC
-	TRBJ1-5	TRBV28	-	CASSFPRDNNQPQHF	TGTGCCAGCAGTTTTCCCAGGGATAACAATCAGCCCCAGCATTTT
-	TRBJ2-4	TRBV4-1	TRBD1	CASSQPGQILKNIQYF	TGCGCCAGCAGCCAACCGGGACAGATCCTTAAAAACATTCAGTACTTC
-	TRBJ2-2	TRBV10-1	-	CASSESETGELFF	TGCGCCAGCAGTGAAAGTGAGACCGGGGAGCTGTTTTTT
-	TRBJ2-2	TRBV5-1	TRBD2	CASRTLGAGGELFF	TGCGCCAGCCGCACCCTGGGAGCGGGAGGGGAGCTGTTTTTT
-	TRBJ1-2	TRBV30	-	CALTRRASSNYGYTF	TGTGCCTTAACCCGGCGGGCTTCTTCTAACTATGGCTACACCTTC